These T cell receptor beta chains were read from a single sample in a study of cytomegalovirus exposure and HLA in healthy donors. Profiling relied on immunoSEQ multiplex PCR, and the TCRdb table lists in-frame clones only, not all of them. The repertoire includes under 170,000 clones, approximately 85% of them detected once, and around 6.3% sits in the top ten. Sequencing was performed on PBMCs. The receptors derive from a man aged 50 or older in good health and CMV-seropositive. CDR3s include the opening cysteine and the closing phenylalanine or tryptophan. Rows give clone size only sometimes, using once, few, many, or a class for an expanded clone.

length,J,V,size,CDR3
14,TRBJ1-2,TRBV28,.,CASSSTGGSYGYTF
14,TRBJ2-5,TRBV28,.,CASSLGGSRETQYF
17,TRBJ2-1,TRBV5-1,.,CASSLEGSSSGYNEQFF
14,TRBJ2-1,TRBV19,.,CASMPALAGDEQFF
15,TRBJ2-7,TRBV19,few,CASSIKGGEAYEQYF
15,TRBJ1-4,TRBV11-2,.,CASSAQGLSNEKLFF
14,TRBJ2-7,TRBV10-3,.,CAIGTSGSSYEQYF
11,TRBJ1-4,TRBV30,.,CAWAIREKLFF
13,TRBJ2-7,TRBV27,.,CASGRGTRFEQYF
13,TRBJ2-7,TRBV5-8,.,CASSLGGRREQYF
14,TRBJ2-2,TRBV27,.,CASSLFRPLGELFF
13,TRBJ2-7,TRBV28,once,CASSLDNSYEQYF
15,TRBJ2-2,TRBV27,.,CASSLRAGGTGELFF
15,TRBJ1-1,TRBV7-2,.,CASSLQGGRDTEAFF
15,TRBJ2-7,TRBV5-1,.,CASSFWPGQGGEQYF